This TCR beta chain was found in a study of human T cells and chemical hapten exposure. The CDR3 length is 15 residues. Germline V gives CDR1 SQVTM, CDR2 ANQGSEA. The V and J ends lost 4 bases and 0 bases respectively, with 13 bases between them. This clonotype has at least ten counts. In the library, unique molecular identifiers were attached to individual cDNA molecules. MiXCR, run by TCRdb on the RACE reads, gives a single entry per CDR3 protein. The sample contains 71,000 or so distinct CDR3 sequences, about 9.1% of which appear only once. Regarding time point: patch test 1, 2 weeks after DPC sensitization. Treatment denoted: therapeutic diphenylcyclopropenone sensitization with weekly scalp DPC.

Sequencing was performed on whole blood, taken in connection with sensitization to the hapten diphenylcyclopropenone (DPC). The receptor was isolated from a woman between 40 and 50 years old with alopecia areata. Some clones in this sample may be carry-over from other donors' samples. This chain uses TRBV29-1 with TRBJ2-1; D is uncertain. DNA of the CDR3: TGCAGCGTTGGAGGCCGGGCCAGCTCCTACAATGAGCAGTTCTTC. Residues: CSVGGRASSYNEQFF.